This T cell receptor (beta chain) was captured in a study of cytomegalovirus exposure and HLA in healthy donors. This clone has just a few counts. Its cognate antigen is unknown. In the PCR, 60 Vbeta and 13 Jbeta primers were used. Sequencing used immunoSEQ multiplex PCR; TCRdb keeps in-frame clones, though not all of them. The repertoire holds some 130,000 clones, with roughly 72% as singletons. The CDR3 loop spans 14 amino acids. V gave up 4 bases and J gave up 4 bases, with 9 bases separating them. CDR1 is SGDLS, CDR2 YYNGEE, per germline. Overall study findings and caveats: In a later analysis, the majority of CMV-associated beta chains seemingly showed HLA restriction.

J is TRBJ2-6 and V is TRBV9; D is ambiguous. Sequences were obtained from PBMCs. This receptor was identified in a male donor in good health and CMV-seronegative. CDR3 DNA: TGTGCCAGCAGCCCCGCGCGGGGGGCCAACGTCCTGACTTTC. Its protein product is CASSPARGANVLTF.